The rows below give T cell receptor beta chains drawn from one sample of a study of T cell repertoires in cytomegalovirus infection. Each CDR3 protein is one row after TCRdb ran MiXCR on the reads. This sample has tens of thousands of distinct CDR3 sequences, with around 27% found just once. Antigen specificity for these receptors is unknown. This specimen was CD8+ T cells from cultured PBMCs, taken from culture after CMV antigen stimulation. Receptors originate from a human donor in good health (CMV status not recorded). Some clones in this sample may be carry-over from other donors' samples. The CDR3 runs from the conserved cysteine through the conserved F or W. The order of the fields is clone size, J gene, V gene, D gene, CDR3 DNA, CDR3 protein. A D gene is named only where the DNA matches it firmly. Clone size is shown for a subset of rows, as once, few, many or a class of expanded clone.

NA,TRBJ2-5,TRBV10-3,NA,TGTGCCATCAGTGACGGCGCGGGGGCCCAAGAGACCCAGTACTTC,CAISDGAGAQETQYF
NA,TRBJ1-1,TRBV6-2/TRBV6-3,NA,TGTGCCAGCAGTTATACGGCCGTTGAAGCTTTCTTT,CASSYTAVEAFF
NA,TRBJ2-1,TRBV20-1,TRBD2,TGCAGTGCTAGAGAGCAGGGGACTAGCGGGGGGCAGTTCTTC,CSAREQGTSGGQFF
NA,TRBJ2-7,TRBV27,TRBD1,TGTGCCAGCGGCTGGGACAGTGTCTACGAGCAGTACTTC,CASGWDSVYEQYF
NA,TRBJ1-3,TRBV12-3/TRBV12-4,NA,TGTGCCAGCAGTTTCACCTCTACGACTGGAAACACCATATATTTT,CASSFTSTTGNTIYF
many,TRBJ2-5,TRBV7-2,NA,TGTGCCAGCAGCCTTCAAGAGACCCAGTACTTC,CASSLQETQYF
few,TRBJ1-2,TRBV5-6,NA,TGTGCCAGCACCTTGCGTACGGGTAAAGGCGGCTACACCTTC,CASTLRTGKGGYTF
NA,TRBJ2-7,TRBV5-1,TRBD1,TGCGCCAGCAGACTGCACCGACAGGGGGCAAGGCGCTACGAGCAGTACTTC,CASRLHRQGARRYEQYF
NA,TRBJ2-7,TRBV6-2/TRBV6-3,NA,TGTGCCACCCGGGACACCTACGAGCAGTACTTC,CATRDTYEQYF
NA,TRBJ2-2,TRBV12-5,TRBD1,TGTGCTAGTGGTCTCGGACAGGGGGCCGGGGAGCTGTTTTTT,CASGLGQGAGELFF
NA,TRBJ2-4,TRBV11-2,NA,TGTGCCAGCACGGGTCAACTAGCCAAAAACATTCAGTACTTC,CASTGQLAKNIQYF
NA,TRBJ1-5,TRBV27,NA,TGTGCCAGCAGCCTATCCGGGACGGCCCCCTATAGCAATCAGCCCCAGCATTTT,CASSLSGTAPYSNQPQHF
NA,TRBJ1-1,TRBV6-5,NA,TGTGCCAGCAGTTACGGGTCAGGGGATAGAAACACTGAAGCTTTCTTT,CASSYGSGDRNTEAFF
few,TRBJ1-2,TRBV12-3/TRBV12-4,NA,TGTGCCAGCAGTTTAGGACGGAGCAAAGGCTACACCTTC,CASSLGRSKGYTF
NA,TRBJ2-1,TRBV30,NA,TGTGCCTGGAGTGTAGGGCCCACCGGGGAGCAGTTCTTC,CAWSVGPTGEQFF
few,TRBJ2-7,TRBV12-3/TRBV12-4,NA,TGTGCCAGCAGTGATCATCGCTACGAGCAGTACTTC,CASSDHRYEQYF
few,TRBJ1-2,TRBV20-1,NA,TGCAGTGCTAGAGAGCTACGTGGTCTTGGCTACACCTTC,CSARELRGLGYTF
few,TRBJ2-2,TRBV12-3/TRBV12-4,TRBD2,TGTGCCAGCGGGACGACTAGCGGGGGGCCCGGGGAGCTGTTTTTT,CASGTTSGGPGELFF
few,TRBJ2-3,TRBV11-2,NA,TGTGCCAGCAGCCCCCCCGGGGAGGACGATACGCAGTATTTT,CASSPPGEDDTQYF
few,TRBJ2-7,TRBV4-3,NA,TGCGCCAGCAGCCAAGATCAGGGGTTGTACGAGCAGTACTTC,CASSQDQGLYEQYF
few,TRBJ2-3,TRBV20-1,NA,TGCAGTGCTAGAGAATATACAGATACGCAGTATTTT,CSAREYTDTQYF
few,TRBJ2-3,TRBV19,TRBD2,TGTGCCAGTAGCCTAGTAGCGGGGGTGGCAGATACGCAGTATTTT,CASSLVAGVADTQYF
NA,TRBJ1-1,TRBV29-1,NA,TGCAGCGTTGAAAACCCGAACACTGAAGCTTTCTTT,CSVENPNTEAFF
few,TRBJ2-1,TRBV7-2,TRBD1,TGTGCCAGCAGATCGACAGGGGGCGTGTACAATGAGCAGTTCTTC,CASRSTGGVYNEQFF
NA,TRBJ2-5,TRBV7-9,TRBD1,TGTGCCAGCAGCTCCAGGGGGCAGGGTGAGACCCAGTACTTC,CASSSRGQGETQYF
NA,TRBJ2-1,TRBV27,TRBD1,TGTGCCAGCAGTATCCGACAGGGGTACTACAATGAGCAGTTCTTC,CASSIRQGYYNEQFF